The 26 T cell receptor beta chains below all came from one sample that was sequenced in a study of siplizumab effects on memory and regulatory T cells (dated by TCRdb to the late 2010s). The method behind the library was the immunoSEQ multiplex PCR assay. Imported from immuneACCESS, the table was reduced by TCRdb to in-frame sequences with V and J called. These copies leave out some clones; in studies compared against another copy, an unresolved V gene accounts for under half, and the cause of the remainder is not known. The sample table holds approximately 92,000 clones, of which just under 95% were seen once. The ten largest clones represent about 1.2% of the sample. Sequenced input: non-Treg CD4+ T cells sorted from blood. The cell subset or site label here, explained by the study, means: FACS-sorted unstimulated CD4+ non-regulatory T cells. Receptor source: a human donor in good health.

This sequence joins TRBV7-8 and TRBJ2-5; possible D gene TRBD2, 6 bases. Trimming removed 4 bases from V and 4 bases from J, with 13 bases in between. Germline V gene lookup returns CDR1 SGHVS and CDR2 FQNEAQ. The CDR3 runs 14 residues. CDR3 residues: CASSSTGVGETQYF. The CDR3 nucleotides read TGTGCCAGCAGCTCCACGGGAGTTGGAGAGACCCAGTACTTC.

CDR3 in amino acids: CASSPTRGETQYF. The CDR3 DNA follows: TGTGCCAGCAGTCCCACAAGGGGCGAGACCCAGTACTTC. The chain couples TRBV6-1 to TRBJ2-5; weak D call: TRBD1 (5 bases). The V end was cut by 5 bases, the J end by 5 bases, with 12 bases between. This CDR3 comprises 13 residues. Looked up from germline, CDR1 is MNHNS and CDR2 is SASEGT.

This clone was counted a single time. The V gene is TRBV11-2, the J gene TRBJ2-5; either TRBD1 or TRBD2 may supply D (5 bases each). TRBJ2-7 matches the DNA end more closely, so the J call is doubtful. The CDR3 consists of 14 residues. Germline loops: CDR1 SGHAT, CDR2 FQNNGV. CDR3 nucleotides: TGTGCCAGCAGCTTGGCTGAGGGGATGGGCGAGCAGTACTTC. Translating gives CASSLAEGMGEQYF.

The genes are TRBV27 and TRBJ2-3; D assignment may be TRBD1 or TRBD2 (5 bases each). CDR3 size: 18 residues. In germline, CDR1 is MNHEY, CDR2 SMNVEV (reference sequence). V gave up 2 bases and J gave up 2 bases, with 20 bases separating them. CDR3 region: CASSLNFPGQGNTDTQYF. CDR3 DNA sequence: TGTGCCAGCAGTTTAAATTTTCCGGGGCAGGGTAACACAGATACGCAGTATTTT.

The V gene is TRBV7-9, the J gene TRBJ2-2, with 9 bases that match TRBD2. Trimming removed 4 bases from V and 4 bases from J; junction bases left unmatched: 4. Germline V gene data show CDR1 as SEHNR and CDR2 as FQNEAQ (reference sequence). The CDR3 has 15 amino acids. The CDR3 DNA sequence: TGTGCCAGCAGCTCCCTTAGCGGGGGCACCGGGGAGCTGTTTTTT. It codes for CASSSLSGGTGELFF.

The chain joins TRBV29-1 to TRBJ2-5; TRBD1 matches at 9 bases. V gave up 6 bases and J gave up 4 bases; unmatched junction bases: 6. The CDR3 loop spans 13 amino acids. The germline CDR1 and CDR2 sequences are SQVTM and ANQGSEA. As DNA, the CDR3 is TGCAGCGTAACGACAGGGGGAGGAGAGACCCAGTACTTC. Translating gives CSVTTGGGETQYF.

The rearrangement joins TRBV5-1 to TRBJ1-3; no clear D gene. Trimming shortened V by 4 bases and J by 4 bases, and 18 bases separated the two germline ends. This CDR3 comprises 16 residues. The germline V gene encodes CDR1 SGHRS and CDR2 YFSETQ. CDR3 region: CASSPEVTATGNTIYF. Written as DNA, the CDR3 is TGCGCCAGCAGCCCCGAGGTCACCGCCACAGGAAACACCATATATTTT. Together with reference TRBV5-1 and TRBJ1-3, the CDR3 gives the full variable domain: KAGVTQTPRYLIKTRGQQVTLSCSPISGHRSVSWYQQTPGQGLQFLFEYFSETQRNKGNFPGRFSGRQFSNSRSEMNVSTLELGDSALYLCASSPEVTATGNTIYFGEGSWLTVV.

The rearrangement joins TRBV28 to TRBJ1-3; 7 bases agree with TRBD1. The CDR3 runs 16 residues. The germline V gene has CDR1 MDHEN and CDR2 SYDVKM. Losses at the gene ends were 10 bases for V and 2 bases for J; bases not matched to a gene: 14. CDR3 loop: CATGTASRPTGNTIYF. Written as DNA, the CDR3 is TGTGCCACCGGGACAGCCTCAAGGCCCACTGGAAACACCATATATTTT.

The chain combines TRBV6-1 with TRBJ2-7; the match to TRBD1 covers 10 bases. Germline V lookup: CDR1 MNHNS, CDR2 SASEGT. The CDR3 has 16 residues. V was clipped by 4 bases and J by 2 bases; unmatched bases: 8. CDR3 bases: TGTGCCAGCAGTGCCTCGGACAGGGGGTCTACCTACGAGCAGTACTTC. Translated, it gives CASSASDRGSTYEQYF.

The chain links TRBV7-3 to TRBJ2-1; D is unclear. The V end lost 5 bases, the J end lost 10 bases, and 15 bases lay between the germline ends. Per the germline V gene, CDR1 is SGHTA and CDR2 is FQGTGA. CDR3 length equals 13 residues. CDR3 residues: CASSHLMGLEQFF. Written as DNA, the CDR3 is TGTGCCAGCAGCCACTTAATGGGCCTAGAGCAGTTCTTC. The full variable domain, with the rest looked up from reference TRBV7-3 and TRBJ2-1, is GAGVSQTPSNKVTEKGKYVELRCDPISGHTALYWYRQSLGQGPEFLIYFQGTGAADDSGLPNDRFFAVRPEGSVSTLKIQRTERGDSAVYLCASSHLMGLEQFFGPGTRLTVL.

The chain links TRBV10-1 to TRBJ2-1; 8 nucleotides align to TRBD2. V dropped 5 bases and J dropped 5; count of bases not matched to a gene: 11. This CDR3 is 16 amino acids long. In germline, CDR1 is WNHNN, CDR2 SYGVQD (reference sequence). CDR3 DNA sequence: TGCGCCAGCAGTACAGCGGGAGCACGCAATCACAATGAGCAGTTCTTC. Amino acids: CASSTAGARNHNEQFF.

The chain carries TRBV7-3 and TRBJ2-3; 9 bases align to TRBD1. CDR3 size: 15 residues. In germline, CDR1 is SGHTA, CDR2 FQGTGA. The ends lost 4 bases at V and 1 base at J; junction bases unmatched: 3. Here the CDR3 reads CASSSRDRGTDTQYF. DNA of the CDR3: TGTGCCAGCAGCTCCCGGGACAGGGGCACAGATACGCAGTATTTT.

The V call is TRBV28, the J call TRBJ1-1; D ambiguous. CDR3 size: 15 residues. CDR1 and CDR2 from the germline V gene are MDHEN and SYDVKM. V was clipped by 4 bases and J by 0 bases, with 12 bases between them. CDR3 DNA: TGTGCCAGCAGTTCGCCTGGACGGATGAACACTGAAGCTTTCTTT. It encodes CASSSPGRMNTEAFF.

The chain recombines TRBV19 with TRBJ1-2; TRBD1 aligns across 9 bases. V shed 0 bases, J shed 6 bases, and the junction held 8 bases outside the gene matches. CDR1 and CDR2 from the germline V gene are LNHDA and SQIVND (reference sequence). The CDR3 is 16 residues long. The CDR3 DNA follows: TGTGCCAGTAGTATAGAGGTGCGGACAGGGGTGAATGGCTACACCTTC. Protein sequence: CASSIEVRTGVNGYTF.

This chain uses TRBV6-1 with TRBJ1-5; D is possibly TRBD1 (5 bases). The V and J ends lost 0 bases and 7 bases respectively, with 16 bases between them. Germline V gene sequence: CDR1 MNHNS, CDR2 SASEGT. The CDR3 runs to 16 residues. The CDR3 sequence is CASSEALQGLRQPQHF. The CDR3, as DNA: TGTGCCAGCAGTGAAGCGCTTCAGGGTCTGCGGCAGCCCCAGCATTTT.

V and J are TRBV10-3 and TRBJ1-4; D is ambiguous. V lost 10 bases and J 3 bases, leaving 18 bases between the germline ends. Looked up from germline, CDR1 is ENHRY and CDR2 is SYGVKD. The CDR3 runs to 15 residues. In DNA, the CDR3 is TGTGCCACGTCGTGGGAGGCCTCGGCTAATGAAAAACTGTTTTTT. It yields the protein CATSWEASANEKLFF.

The genes are TRBV27 and TRBJ1-5; the D gene is possibly TRBD1 (6 bases). The CDR3 is 16 residues long. Germline V gene sequence: CDR1 MNHEY, CDR2 SMNVEV (reference sequence). V lost 8 bases to trimming and J lost 0 bases, with 17 bases between them. CDR3 DNA: TGTGCCAGCGGGCACAGGGTAACTTATAGCAATCAGCCCCAGCATTTT. This codes for CASGHRVTYSNQPQHF.

The chain is built from TRBV11-2 and TRBJ1-1; D is unresolved. Germline lookup yields CDR1 SGHAT and CDR2 FQNNGV. Between the trimmed V and J ends, which lost 4 bases and 2 bases, there was a span of 11 bases. There are 14 residues in the CDR3. In DNA form, the CDR3 reads TGTGCCAGCAGCTCACCGGCAATAAACACTGAAGCTTTCTTT. Residues: CASSSPAINTEAFF.

This rearrangement joins TRBV11-2 to TRBJ2-7; TRBD2 is a possible D gene (5 bases). Germline V gene sequence: CDR1 SGHAT, CDR2 FQNNGV. The CDR3 loop spans 14 amino acids. Trimming shortened V by 6 bases and J by 4 bases, and 16 bases separated the two germline ends. In nucleotides, the CDR3 is TGTGCCAGCAGTCGTAGGCTAGAGGGTTACGAGCAGTACTTC. Its translation is CASSRRLEGYEQYF.

The V and J genes are TRBV6-4 and TRBJ2-7; the match to TRBD2 covers 15 bases. The length of the CDR3 is 17 residues. Germline CDR1 is MRHNA and CDR2 is SNTAGT. The V gene end was trimmed by 6 bases and the J gene end by 5 bases; junction bases not matched to a gene: 11. The CDR3: CASSPVGLAGGPNEQYF. In nucleotides, the CDR3 is TGTGCCAGCAGCCCCGTCGGACTAGCGGGAGGGCCGAACGAGCAGTACTTC.

CDR3 coding DNA: TGTGCCAGCGGGACCGGGACAGGGGTTAATCAGCCCCAGCATTTT. The encoded protein is CASGTGTGVNQPQHF. V usage is TRBV6-5 and J usage is TRBJ1-5; 10 bases align to TRBD1. The CDR3 has 15 amino acids. V gave up 8 bases and J gave up 4 bases; unmatched junction bases: 8. In germline, CDR1 is MNHEY, CDR2 SVGAGI.

This clone was observed a single time. V gene TRBV23-1 combines with J gene TRBJ1-2, with TRBD1 identical over 8 bases. TRBV23-1 is noted as an ORF with a role that remains uncertain. Trimming removed 0 bases from V and 8 bases from J; junction bases left unmatched: 17. This CDR3 has 18 amino acids. CDR3 nucleotide sequence: TGCGCCAGCAGTCAATCGACCGGAACGAGACAGGGGAAGGGAGGCTACACCTTC. Protein sequence: CASSQSTGTRQGKGGYTF.

This clone was seen a single time. This chain connects TRBV25-1 to TRBJ1-1; D unclear. Trimming removed 6 bases at V and 2 bases at J, with 16 bases between. The germline gives CDR1 MGHDK, CDR2 SYGVNS. CDR3 length: 15 residues. CDR3 loop: CASSDRLGFNTEAFF. CDR3 DNA sequence: TGTGCCAGCAGCGACCGTTTAGGATTTAACACTGAAGCTTTCTTT.

The chain has TRBV28 and TRBJ1-1, with D possibly being TRBD1 (5 bases). Germline values: CDR1 MDHEN, CDR2 SYDVKM. The CDR3 sequence is 12 residues long. Trimming pared 4 bases from V and 6 bases from J, leaving 9 bases between. CDR3 DNA sequence: TGTGCCAGCAGTTCAACGGGGGCTGAAGCTTTCTTT. The encoded protein is CASSSTGAEAFF.

The chain joins TRBV30 to TRBJ1-2; a possible D gene is TRBD1 (6 bases). Trimming removed 0 bases at V and 4 bases at J, with 9 bases between. The V gene's germline CDR1 is GTSNPN and CDR2 SVGIG (reference sequence). CDR3 length equals 13 residues. CDR3 in amino acids: CAWSVQGGYGYTF. The CDR3 nucleotides read TGTGCCTGGAGTGTACAGGGCGGCTATGGCTACACCTTC.

This clone was observed once. This chain connects TRBV5-8 to TRBJ1-2; D not resolved. Germline V gene data show CDR1 as SGHTS and CDR2 as YDEGEE. There are 12 residues in the CDR3. V was clipped by 3 bases and J by 3 bases, with 6 bases between them. For the CDR3, the DNA is TGTGCCAGCAGCTGGCAGGACTATGGCTACACCTTC. Translated, it gives CASSWQDYGYTF.